These T cell receptor beta chains were read from a single sample in a study of blood T cells in healthy people across ages. In TCRdb, the 5' RACE reads were re-called with MiXCR into one record per CDR3 protein. The table lists 1.5 million to 2 million distinct CDR3 sequences, approximately 30% of them singletons. The specimen sequenced was blood. The receptors stem from a woman between 25 and 40 years old in good health. Each CDR3 is given with its conserved first and last residue. The order of the fields is clone size, V gene, D gene, J gene, CDR3 DNA, CDR3 protein. A D gene is named only where the DNA matches it firmly. Only part of the rows carry a size: once, few, many, or a class if the clone is expanded.

>.|TRBV7-2|TRBD2|TRBJ2-7
TGTGCCAGCAGTTTTACTAGCGGGAGGCCCCTCGAGCAGTACTTC
CASSFTSGRPLEQYF
>few|TRBV20-1|TRBD2|TRBJ2-7
TGCAGTGCTGGAGCCCCTGACCTAGCGGGAAACTCCTACGAGCAGTACTTC
CSAGAPDLAGNSYEQYF
>.|TRBV20-1|.|TRBJ1-6
TGCAGTGCTAGAGGGGGCCAGTCCGGTTCGGCACCCCTCCACTTT
CSARGGQSGSAPLHF
>.|TRBV7-2|.|TRBJ2-7
TGTACCAGCAGCCTAGATTTTCGGGGCGGCGAGCAGTACTTC
CTSSLDFRGGEQYF
>.|TRBV12-3/TRBV12-4|TRBD2|TRBJ2-7
TGTGCCAGCAGTCCCGTTGGGAGGCGGGGGGATTCCTACAATGAGCAGTACTTC
CASSPVGRRGDSYNEQYF
>many|TRBV20-1|.|TRBJ1-5
TGCAGTGTCGGGGAATACAATCAGCCCCAGCATTTT
CSVGEYNQPQHF
>.|TRBV3-1|.|TRBJ2-5
TGTGCCAGCAGAGAGAGGCTATTTGGGGGGGAGACCCAGTACTTC
CASRERLFGGETQYF
>few|TRBV19|.|TRBJ1-2
TGTGCCAGTACCAGCGGGGGATCGGACTATGGCTACACCTTC
CASTSGGSDYGYTF
>few|TRBV3-1|TRBD1|TRBJ1-5
TGTGCCAGCAGCCAAGGGACAGGGGGCTACACCCATAGCAATCAGCCCCAGCATTTT
CASSQGTGGYTHSNQPQHF
>.|TRBV4-1|TRBD2|TRBJ2-7
TGCGCCAGCAGCCAAGTTTCGGGGGGAGGCGGGCAGTACTTC
CASSQVSGGGGQYF
>few|TRBV6-5|.|TRBJ1-2
TGTGCCAGCAGGGGACGGGACCAAATGGCCCGTGGCTACACCTTC
CASRGRDQMARGYTF
>many|TRBV14|TRBD1|TRBJ2-7
TGTGCCAGCAGCCTACAGGGGTGGGAGCAGTACTTC
CASSLQGWEQYF
>many|TRBV7-2|.|TRBJ2-1
TGTGCCAGCAGCTTAGTCGGTAGCGACAATGAGCAGTTCTTC
CASSLVGSDNEQFF